This TCR beta chain came from a study of blood T cell repertoires in COVID-19. The overall study: Researchers got acute and convalescent COVID-19 samples from the United States, Italy and Spain. Sources were T cells, B-cell-depleted T cells, or PBMCs; the material itself was cDNA or gDNA.

V gave up 5 bases and J gave up 5 bases, with 17 bases separating them. The CDR3 contains 15 residues. Germline loops: CDR1 SGDLS, CDR2 YYNGEE. TCRdb keeps only in-frame clones here, not all; method: immunoSEQ multiplex PCR. The repertoire holds about 300,000 clones, with almost 90% as singletons. Participants' reported clinical history set cohort assignment. The sample was PBMCs or T cells enriched from blood (not recorded which). This clonotype originated in a woman between 18 and 29 years old with acute COVID-19. The chain joins TRBV9 to TRBJ2-1; D not resolved. The CDR3 here is CASRLGRKSNNEQFF. For the CDR3, the DNA is TGTGCCAGCAGGCTGGGCCGAAAAAGTAACAATGAGCAGTTCTTC.